Listed here are 21 T cell receptor beta chains from one sample, sequenced in a study of T-cell memory formation after mild COVID-19. MiXCR was run by TCRdb on the 5' RACE reads, yielding one entry per CDR3 protein. The sample carries over 400,000 distinct CDR3 sequences, less than 25% recorded once. The specimen was PBMCs or a T cell subset sorted from them (not recorded which). These TCRs come from an adult woman who had mild COVID-19 (a few samples of this study predate the infection). Cell type and time point are not known.

A few counts support this clonotype. The chain employs TRBV24-1 and TRBJ1-2; the D is unclear. Trimming took 2 bases from V and 9 from J, leaving 18 bases between them. Per germline, CDR1 KGHDR and CDR2 SFDVKD. This CDR3 is 15 amino acids long. CDR3 DNA: TGTGCCACCAGTGATTCCCGAGGAGGGCCTAGGAGCTACACCTTC. As protein: CATSDSRGGPRSYTF.

The chain recombines TRBV7-3 with TRBJ1-1; D remains unclear. From germline, CDR1 is SGHTA and CDR2 FQGTGA. Trimming took 5 bases from V and 0 from J, leaving 13 bases between them. There are 15 residues in the CDR3. CDR3 region: CASSLSGMVNTEAFF. CDR3 DNA: TGTGCCAGCAGCCTGTCTGGGATGGTGAACACTGAAGCTTTCTTT.

This clonotype turned up a few times. The chain employs TRBV10-3 and TRBJ1-1; 10 nucleotides line up with TRBD1. The CDR3 runs to 13 residues. Trimming cost V 4 bases and J 11 bases; bases outside gene matches: 7. The V gene's germline CDR1 is ENHRY and CDR2 SYGVKD. The CDR3 loop is CAISANPGQGAFF. In DNA, the CDR3 is TGTGCCATCAGTGCCAATCCGGGACAGGGGGCTTTCTTT.

V gene TRBV5-8 combines with J gene TRBJ2-3, with D unresolved. V dropped 2 bases and J dropped 1 base, with 11 bases sitting between them. The germline CDR1 and CDR2 sequences are SGHTS and YDEGEE. The CDR3 has 15 residues. CDR3 residues: CASSFLVYGTDTQYF. In DNA form, the CDR3 reads TGTGCCAGCAGCTTTCTAGTGTATGGCACAGATACGCAGTATTTT.

The V and J genes are TRBV10-3 and TRBJ1-3; 9 bases fit TRBD1. This CDR3 is 15 amino acids long. CDR1 ENHRY and CDR2 SYGVKD come from the germline V gene. V gave up 2 bases and J gave up 4 bases; unmatched junction bases: 3. The CDR3 nucleotides read TGTGCCATCAGTGAGGGACAGGGGTACGGAAACACCATATATTTT. Protein product: CAISEGQGYGNTIYF.

The chain carries TRBV4-2 and TRBJ2-2; D is uncertain. Trimming removed 0 bases at V and 2 bases at J, with 7 bases between. Germline CDR1 LGHNA, CDR2 YNFKEQ. CDR3 length equals 15 residues. DNA for the CDR3: TGTGCCAGCAGCCAAGATATGGGAAACACCGGGGAGCTGTTTTTT. It is translated as CASSQDMGNTGELFF.

This clonotype was detected once. The gene calls are TRBV6-2 or TRBV6-3 and TRBJ1-5; D possibly corresponds to TRBD1 (5 bases). Germline V gene data show CDR1 as MNHEY and CDR2 as SVGEGT. The CDR3 extends over 12 amino acids. V shed 8 bases and J shed 7 bases, with 12 bases lying between them. The CDR3 DNA sequence: TGTGCCAGCCGTCGGGGGGGACAGCCCCAGCATTTT. Its protein product is CASRRGGQPQHF.

The chain uses TRBV4-3 and TRBJ2-1, with D hard to call. Germline V gene data show CDR1 as LGHNA and CDR2 as YSLEER. This CDR3 has 15 residues. With 0 bases removed from V and 4 bases from J, the gap between germline ends came to 10 bases. CDR3 coding DNA: TGCGCCAGCAGCCAAGAGGTCCTACCGTACAATGAGCAGTTCTTC. This encodes CASSQEVLPYNEQFF.

The rearrangement links TRBV19 to TRBJ1-6; TRBD1 matches at 7 bases. After removal of 9 bases from V and 8 bases from J, the junction contained 13 bases not matched to a gene. CDR1 LNHDA and CDR2 SQIVND come from the germline V gene (reference sequence). The CDR3 is made up of 15 amino acids. CDR3 sequence (DNA): TGTGCCAGCGAGAAGGACAGGAATGGGCATTCACCCCTCCACTTT. It codes for CASEKDRNGHSPLHF.

This clonotype has more than one count but fewer than ten. The J gene is TRBJ2-3, the V gene TRBV5-1; the match to TRBD2 covers 13 bases. This CDR3 is built from 15 residues. V gave up 4 bases and J gave up 3 bases; unmatched junction bases: 2. Germline lookup yields CDR1 SGHRS and CDR2 YFSETQ. The CDR3 bases are TGCGCCAGCAGCACGACTAGCGGGAGGACAGATACGCAGTATTTT. Translated: CASSTTSGRTDTQYF.

This rearrangement joins TRBV6-2 or TRBV6-3 to TRBJ2-5, with 11 bases aligning to TRBD2. The CDR3 is 15 amino acids. Germline values: CDR1 MNHEY, CDR2 SVGEGT. V was pared by 0 bases and J by 4 bases, with 1 base of the junction left unmatched. The CDR3 spells CASSYSGTSGETQYF. CDR3 DNA: TGTGCCAGCAGTTACTCCGGGACTAGCGGAGAGACCCAGTACTTC.

The chain uses TRBV5-6 and TRBJ2-1; 7 bases map to TRBD2. The germline V gene encodes CDR1 SGHDT and CDR2 YYEEEE. With V trimmed by 5 bases and J by 3 bases, 2 bases remained unmatched. This CDR3 comprises 13 residues. DNA of the CDR3: TGTGCCAGCAGTCGGGACTACTACAATGAGCAGTTCTTC. Protein sequence: CASSRDYYNEQFF.

This clonotype appeared many times. The V gene is TRBV30, the J gene TRBJ2-1; 10 bases fit TRBD2. CDR1 is GTSNPN and CDR2 is SVGIG in the germline V gene (reference sequence). Trimming took 3 bases from V and 3 from J; bases not matched to a gene: 8. This CDR3 has 16 residues. The CDR3 DNA is TGTGCCTGGAGCCCCTCACGGACTAGCGGCTACAATGAGCAGTTCTTC. It codes for CAWSPSRTSGYNEQFF.

This clonotype has a count of ten or more. This sequence joins TRBV2 and TRBJ2-7; D tentatively reads TRBD1 or TRBD2 (5 bases each). Germline V CDR1 and CDR2: SNHLY, FYNNEI. V lost 7 bases, J lost 0 bases, and 16 bases lay in between. This CDR3 is built from 15 residues. DNA of the CDR3: TGTGCCAGCAATATCCAGGGACCCTCCTCCTACGAGCAGTACTTC. Translated: CASNIQGPSSYEQYF.

V is TRBV3-1 and J is TRBJ2-4; D may be TRBD1 or TRBD2 (5 bases each). The germline V and J ends were trimmed by 6 bases and 10 bases, with 16 bases remaining between them. The CDR3 has 13 amino acids. Germline V CDR1 and CDR2: LGHDT, YNNKEL (reference sequence). The chain's CDR3 is CASRASVWGIQYF. The CDR3 DNA follows: TGTGCCAGCAGGGCTTCGGTCTGGGGGATTCAGTACTTC.

This chain uses TRBV19 with TRBJ1-2; D remains unclear. There are 14 residues in the CDR3. V gave up 6 bases and J gave up 2 bases, with 13 bases separating them. From germline, CDR1 is LNHDA and CDR2 SQIVND (reference sequence). The CDR3 protein is CASRISPLNYGYTF. The DNA of the CDR3 is TGTGCCAGTAGAATCAGTCCTTTAAACTATGGCTACACCTTC. Full variable domain (remainder filled in from reference TRBV19 and TRBJ1-2): DGGITQSPKYLFRKEGQNVTLSCEQNLNHDAMYWYRQDPGQGLRLIYYSQIVNDFQKGDIAEGYSVSREKKESFPLTVTSAQKNPTAFYLCASRISPLNYGYTFGSGTRLTVV.

Only a few counts were recorded for this clonotype. The rearrangement links TRBV5-1 to TRBJ2-3; 8 nucleotides line up with TRBD1. V shed 2 bases, J shed 2 bases, and the junction held 7 bases outside the gene matches. The CDR3 has 16 residues. In germline, CDR1 is SGHRS, CDR2 YFSETQ. The CDR3 DNA reads as TGCGCCAGCAGCTTAAAGACAGGGGCCTTCACAGATACGCAGTATTTT. This codes for CASSLKTGAFTDTQYF.

This clonotype was observed many times. The CDR3 DNA reads as TGTGCCAGCAGCCAAGATCTGGCGGCAAATTACGAGCAGTACTTC. Translation: CASSQDLAANYEQYF. The genes are TRBV4-2 and TRBJ2-7; D gene uncertain. The CDR3 totals 15 residues. CDR1 and CDR2 (germline): LGHNA, YNFKEQ. Trimming removed 0 bases from V and 4 bases from J, with 13 bases in between.

This clonotype was picked up a small number of times. The chain recombines TRBV4-2 with TRBJ2-5; 8 bases match TRBD1. This CDR3 is built from 14 residues. With 2 bases clipped from V and 2 bases from J, the junction kept 1 base outside the gene matches. Germline CDR1 reads LGHNA; CDR2 reads YNFKEQ. CDR3 residues: CASSQWTGQETQYF. The CDR3 nucleotides read TGTGCCAGCAGCCAATGGACAGGGCAAGAGACCCAGTACTTC.

This clonotype occurred a few times. The genes are TRBV7-6 and TRBJ2-7, with D possibly being TRBD1 (5 bases). The CDR3 extends over 14 amino acids. V was cut by 0 bases and J by 3 bases, with 9 bases left in between. CDR1 and CDR2 (germline): SGHVS, FNYEAQ. CDR3 loop: CASSLAAGFYEQYF. The CDR3 DNA sequence: TGTGCCAGCAGCTTAGCGGCAGGGTTCTACGAGCAGTACTTC.

Only a few counts were recorded for this clonotype. CDR3 loop: CASSLTEPSGGNTIYF. The CDR3 DNA sequence: TGTGCCAGCAGCTTGACAGAGCCCTCTGGAGGAAACACCATATATTTT. The chain couples TRBV7-6 to TRBJ1-3; D is possibly TRBD1 (5 bases). This CDR3 has 16 residues. Per germline, CDR1 SGHVS and CDR2 FNYEAQ. V lost 3 bases to trimming and J lost 4 bases, with 16 bases between them. Complete variable domain (other parts from reference TRBV7-6 and TRBJ1-3): GAGVSQSPRYKVTKRGQDVALRCDPISGHVSLYWYRQALGQGPEFLTYFNYEAQQDKSGLPNDRFSAERPEGSISTLTIQRTEQRDSAMYRCASSLTEPSGGNTIYFGEGSWLTVV.